These T cell receptor beta chains were read from a single sample in a study of memory CD4+ T cells and cytomegalovirus serostatus. The assay was immunoSEQ multiplex PCR, and TCRdb's table has in-frame clones only and misses some. This table has 50,000 or so clones, 80% to 90% appearing once. The sample comprised memory CD4+ T cells from blood. These receptors were obtained from an adult in good health and CMV-seropositive. Both conserved end residues are part of each CDR3. The D gene is left open where the match is weak. Rows give clone size only sometimes, using once, few, many, or a class for an expanded clone.

CDR3nt: TGTGCCAGCTCTGACAGGGGGCGAGAAAACAATCAGCCCCAGCATTTT
CDR3aa: CASSDRGRENNQPQHF
abundance: few
v_gene: TRBV19
d_gene: TRBD1
j_gene: TRBJ1-5

CDR3nt: TGTGCCATCTCGGGCTGGGTGAACACTGAAGCTTTCTTT
CDR3aa: CAISGWVNTEAFF
abundance: once
v_gene: TRBV10-3
d_gene: .
j_gene: TRBJ1-1

CDR3nt: TGTGCCAGTAGTATAGGAAATGGTTTCAATCAGCCCCAGCATTTT
CDR3aa: CASSIGNGFNQPQHF
abundance: .
v_gene: TRBV19
d_gene: .
j_gene: TRBJ1-5

CDR3nt: TGTGCCAGCAGCCGCGGGGACTCACCCAGATTCTACAATGAGCAGTTCTTC
CDR3aa: CASSRGDSPRFYNEQFF
abundance: .
v_gene: TRBV7-9
d_gene: .
j_gene: TRBJ2-1

CDR3nt: TGTGCCAGCAGCCCGGGACAGGGCGGGCAGCCCCAGCATTTT
CDR3aa: CASSPGQGGQPQHF
abundance: .
v_gene: TRBV7-9
d_gene: TRBD1
j_gene: TRBJ1-5

CDR3nt: TGCGCCAGCCGCCCTCGGGGGGGGCCCCCCAATGAGCAGTTCTTC
CDR3aa: CASRPRGGPPNEQFF
abundance: few
v_gene: TRBV5-1
d_gene: TRBD2
j_gene: TRBJ2-1

CDR3nt: TGTGCCAGCAGCCAACCCGGGACTAGCAAGAATGAGCAGTTCTTC
CDR3aa: CASSQPGTSKNEQFF
abundance: .
v_gene: TRBV7-3
d_gene: TRBD2
j_gene: TRBJ2-1

CDR3nt: TGCGCCAGCAGCTTGGAGGGGACTAATTCACCCCTCCACTTT
CDR3aa: CASSLEGTNSPLHF
abundance: .
v_gene: TRBV5-1
d_gene: .
j_gene: TRBJ1-6

CDR3nt: TGTGCCACCAGCAGAGGAAGGGTTGAGAAGACTGAAGCTTTCTTT
CDR3aa: CATSRGRVEKTEAFF
abundance: few
v_gene: TRBV15
d_gene: .
j_gene: TRBJ1-1

CDR3nt: TGTGCCAGTAGTATAGGGACTAGTCACGGGGAGCTGTTTTTT
CDR3aa: CASSIGTSHGELFF
abundance: .
v_gene: TRBV19
d_gene: TRBD2
j_gene: TRBJ2-2

CDR3nt: TGTGCCAGCAGACCGCGAAAGATCGGGACTAGCGATCACCACGAGCAGTACTTC
CDR3aa: CASRPRKIGTSDHHEQYF
abundance: .
v_gene: TRBV21-1
d_gene: .
j_gene: TRBJ2-7

CDR3nt: TGTGCCTGGAGTGGGACTAGCGGACCTTACGAGCAGTACTTC
CDR3aa: CAWSGTSGPYEQYF
abundance: .
v_gene: TRBV30
d_gene: TRBD2
j_gene: TRBJ2-7

CDR3nt: TGTGCCAGCAGCTCCACTCCTAGCGGGAGCATCTACGAGCAGTACTTC
CDR3aa: CASSSTPSGSIYEQYF
abundance: .
v_gene: TRBV7-2
d_gene: TRBD2
j_gene: TRBJ2-7

CDR3nt: TGTGCCAGCAGTGGACTAGCGGGGGGGAGGAATGAGCAGTTCTTC
CDR3aa: CASSGLAGGRNEQFF
abundance: .
v_gene: TRBV2
d_gene: TRBD2
j_gene: TRBJ2-1

CDR3nt: TGCGCCAGCAGCTTGGACCCACTAGGAAACACCATATATTTT
CDR3aa: CASSLDPLGNTIYF
abundance: .
v_gene: TRBV5-1
d_gene: .
j_gene: TRBJ1-3

CDR3nt: TGTGCCAGCACTCCAAGGACCCAGCGGGGCTACGAGCAGTACTTC
CDR3aa: CASTPRTQRGYEQYF
abundance: .
v_gene: TRBV2
d_gene: TRBD2
j_gene: TRBJ2-7

CDR3nt: TGTGCCAGCTCTCCGAAGGGGTCTTCCTCTGGAAACACCATATATTTT
CDR3aa: CASSPKGSSSGNTIYF
abundance: .
v_gene: TRBV18
d_gene: .
j_gene: TRBJ1-3

CDR3nt: TGTGCCAGCAGCTTGACATCAGGTTCCGGCTACACCTTC
CDR3aa: CASSLTSGSGYTF
abundance: few
v_gene: TRBV7-3
d_gene: .
j_gene: TRBJ1-2

CDR3nt: TGTGCCAGCAGGCCACTAGCAAATGAGCAGTTCTTC
CDR3aa: CASRPLANEQFF
abundance: .
v_gene: TRBV6-6
d_gene: .
j_gene: TRBJ2-1

CDR3nt: TGTGCCAGCAGTCGTATACCGAGTCCCCAGCATTTT
CDR3aa: CASSRIPSPQHF
abundance: few
v_gene: TRBV28
d_gene: .
j_gene: TRBJ1-5

CDR3nt: TGTGCCAGCAGCCACTTGGCCGACACCGGGGAGCTGTTTTTT
CDR3aa: CASSHLADTGELFF
abundance: few
v_gene: TRBV28
d_gene: .
j_gene: TRBJ2-2

CDR3nt: TGTGCCATCAGTTGGACAGCGGGGAGCACTGAAGCTTTCTTT
CDR3aa: CAISWTAGSTEAFF
abundance: .
v_gene: TRBV10-3
d_gene: .
j_gene: TRBJ1-1

CDR3nt: TGCAGCGTTGAGAAACAGGGGTGGGGTCAGCCCCAGCATTTT
CDR3aa: CSVEKQGWGQPQHF
abundance: .
v_gene: TRBV29-1
d_gene: TRBD1
j_gene: TRBJ1-5

CDR3nt: TGTGCCAGCAGTGACGGACAGGGCACAGATACGCAGTATTTT
CDR3aa: CASSDGQGTDTQYF
abundance: .
v_gene: TRBV6-1
d_gene: TRBD1
j_gene: TRBJ2-3

CDR3nt: TGTGCCAGCAGCTATCCCTGGGGGGGACAAAAAGAGACCCAGTACTTC
CDR3aa: CASSYPWGGQKETQYF
abundance: .
v_gene: TRBV28
d_gene: .
j_gene: TRBJ2-5

CDR3nt: TGTGCCAGCAGCAGGGAGCATCAGCCCCAGCATTTT
CDR3aa: CASSREHQPQHF
abundance: .
v_gene: TRBV6-1
d_gene: .
j_gene: TRBJ1-5

CDR3nt: TGTGCCAGCAGCTCGGGACAGGGTATGACCAAAAACATTCAGTACTTC
CDR3aa: CASSSGQGMTKNIQYF
abundance: .
v_gene: TRBV9
d_gene: TRBD1
j_gene: TRBJ2-4

CDR3nt: TGTGCCAGCAGTGTTGGGACTAGCGGGAGTTCAGAGACCCAGTACTTC
CDR3aa: CASSVGTSGSSETQYF
abundance: .
v_gene: TRBV6-1
d_gene: TRBD2
j_gene: TRBJ2-5

CDR3nt: TGCGCCAGCAGCCATTTCGACAGAGCCAACTATGGCTACACCTTC
CDR3aa: CASSHFDRANYGYTF
abundance: .
v_gene: TRBV4-1
d_gene: .
j_gene: TRBJ1-2

CDR3nt: TGTGCCAGCAGCCCGGACCTTGGGCTTTATGGCTACACCTTC
CDR3aa: CASSPDLGLYGYTF
abundance: .
v_gene: TRBV5-4
d_gene: .
j_gene: TRBJ1-2

CDR3nt: TGTGCCACCACCTCCCTCACTGAAGCTTTCTTT
CDR3aa: CATTSLTEAFF
abundance: .
v_gene: TRBV28
d_gene: .
j_gene: TRBJ1-1

CDR3nt: TGTGCCAGCAGCTTGGATCAGGGTCCCTACGAGCAGTACTTC
CDR3aa: CASSLDQGPYEQYF
abundance: .
v_gene: TRBV5-4
d_gene: .
j_gene: TRBJ2-7

CDR3nt: TGTGCCAGCAGTCCCACGGGACTAGCGGGAGTGCGAGAGCAGTACTTC
CDR3aa: CASSPTGLAGVREQYF
abundance: .
v_gene: TRBV28
d_gene: TRBD2
j_gene: TRBJ2-7

CDR3nt: TGTGCCAGCAGCTACGCCGGGTTTCAAGAGACCCGGTACTTC
CDR3aa: CASSYAGFQETRYF
abundance: once
v_gene: TRBV5-6
d_gene: .
j_gene: TRBJ2-5

CDR3nt: TGTGCCAGCAGCCAGGTAGCGGGGCAAGAGACCCAGTACTTC
CDR3aa: CASSQVAGQETQYF
abundance: .
v_gene: TRBV4-2
d_gene: TRBD2
j_gene: TRBJ2-5

CDR3nt: TGTGCCAGCAGCAAGTGGGACAGCAACACTGAAGCTTTCTTT
CDR3aa: CASSKWDSNTEAFF
abundance: .
v_gene: TRBV7-9
d_gene: TRBD1
j_gene: TRBJ1-1

CDR3nt: TGCGCCAGCAGCTCCATCCCGACAGCGGACTCCTACAATGAGCAGTTCTTC
CDR3aa: CASSSIPTADSYNEQFF
abundance: .
v_gene: TRBV5-1
d_gene: .
j_gene: TRBJ2-1

CDR3nt: TGTGCCAGCAGCTTGACAGACAATGAGCAGTTCTTC
CDR3aa: CASSLTDNEQFF
abundance: .
v_gene: TRBV6-6
d_gene: .
j_gene: TRBJ2-1

CDR3nt: TGTGCCAGCAGTGAGCCAGGGGGTAACTATGGCTACACCTTC
CDR3aa: CASSEPGGNYGYTF
abundance: .
v_gene: TRBV2
d_gene: TRBD1
j_gene: TRBJ1-2

CDR3nt: TGTGCCAGCAGCTTGGGAGCGGGACAGATGGGTGTGCAGTACTTC
CDR3aa: CASSLGAGQMGVQYF
abundance: .
v_gene: TRBV5-5
d_gene: .
j_gene: TRBJ2-7